The entry below describes one T cell receptor (beta chain). Its antigen is as yet unknown. This entry is derived from a study of shared clonotypes between healthy human individuals. Overall study context: Donor composition was a couple of women and a few men, aged 18 to 49. Each donor contributed plates that comprised three CD4 naive, three CD4 memory, two CD8 naive and one CD8 memory.

Assay used: immunoSEQ multiplex PCR; TCRdb lists only in-frame clones, some missing. The sample has millions of clones, about 95% seen once. Trimming removed 0 bases at V and 2 bases at J, with 14 bases between. The CDR3 length is 16 residues. Germline CDR1 KGHSH, CDR2 LQKENI. Findings and limits, study-wide: Investigators expected sequencing depth to affect clonotype sharing among donors. Naive subsets usually exceeded memory subsets in estimated richness.

Naive CD8 cells, CD45RO-negative and positively selected for CCR7, excluded terminally differentiated effector memory CD45RA+ cells. This chain links TRBV18 with TRBJ2-7; D not certain. The clonotype comes from a man aged 18 to 29 in good health. Sequencing was done on a sample of naive CD8+ T cells sorted from blood. The CDR3 loop reads CASSPPIFGPTYEQYF. DNA of the CDR3: TGTGCCAGCTCACCACCAATATTCGGGCCGACCTACGAGCAGTACTTC.